The rows below give T cell receptor beta chains drawn from one sample of a study of blood T cell repertoires in COVID-19. The data were produced by immunoSEQ multiplex PCR, yet TCRdb's version contains in-frame clones alone and is incomplete. The sample carries around 130,000 clones, 82% recorded once. Input material: peripheral blood. These TCRs come from a human donor in a cohort sampled during active COVID-19. Both conserved end residues are trimmed from each CDR3. Each record gives: CDR3 protein, V gene, clone size, J gene, CDR3 length. Clone size appears in some rows only: once, few, many, or a class for an expanded clone.

cdr3_aa: ASTQGQGRYEQY
v_call: TRBV27
clone_size: NA
j_call: TRBJ2-7
cdr3_length: 12

cdr3_aa: ASSLPQGNSPLH
v_call: TRBV9
clone_size: NA
j_call: TRBJ1-6
cdr3_length: 12

cdr3_aa: ASSRDNQSQH
v_call: TRBV10-1
clone_size: NA
j_call: TRBJ1-5
cdr3_length: 10

cdr3_aa: ASRGTGVPYGYT
v_call: TRBV19
clone_size: NA
j_call: TRBJ1-2
cdr3_length: 12

cdr3_aa: ASSPIQGAVDTQY
v_call: TRBV18
clone_size: NA
j_call: TRBJ2-3
cdr3_length: 13

cdr3_aa: ASSLAVTRSTDTQY
v_call: TRBV5-1
clone_size: few
j_call: TRBJ2-3
cdr3_length: 14

cdr3_aa: ASSPRFGANTGELF
v_call: TRBV7-2
clone_size: few
j_call: TRBJ2-2
cdr3_length: 14

cdr3_aa: ASSLSGGVDTQY
v_call: TRBV7-2
clone_size: NA
j_call: TRBJ2-3
cdr3_length: 12

cdr3_aa: ASSLKRGGYEQY
v_call: TRBV27
clone_size: NA
j_call: TRBJ2-7
cdr3_length: 12

cdr3_aa: ASSEEGLRTDTQY
v_call: TRBV6-1
clone_size: NA
j_call: TRBJ2-3
cdr3_length: 13

cdr3_aa: ASSEQGYTDTQY
v_call: TRBV9
clone_size: once
j_call: TRBJ2-3
cdr3_length: 12

cdr3_aa: ASSGQEGTEAF
v_call: TRBV13
clone_size: NA
j_call: TRBJ1-1
cdr3_length: 11

cdr3_aa: ASSLAQGRGGYT
v_call: TRBV5-4
clone_size: NA
j_call: TRBJ1-2
cdr3_length: 12

cdr3_aa: ASSPEGGYEQY
v_call: TRBV11-2
clone_size: NA
j_call: TRBJ2-7
cdr3_length: 11

cdr3_aa: ASSPGGLNEQF
v_call: TRBV5-6
clone_size: NA
j_call: TRBJ2-1
cdr3_length: 11

cdr3_aa: ASSTSTTGELF
v_call: TRBV2
clone_size: NA
j_call: TRBJ2-2
cdr3_length: 11

cdr3_aa: ALQVGTGPNTEAF
v_call: TRBV5-4
clone_size: NA
j_call: TRBJ1-1
cdr3_length: 13

cdr3_aa: ASSEGGGPTGTSYEQY
v_call: TRBV10-1
clone_size: once
j_call: TRBJ2-7
cdr3_length: 16

cdr3_aa: ASSYRGVNEKLF
v_call: TRBV6-5
clone_size: NA
j_call: TRBJ1-4
cdr3_length: 12

cdr3_aa: ASTAGGRIGYT
v_call: TRBV2
clone_size: NA
j_call: TRBJ1-2
cdr3_length: 11

cdr3_aa: ASSLEANEKLF
v_call: TRBV7-6
clone_size: NA
j_call: TRBJ1-4
cdr3_length: 11

cdr3_aa: ASSVAVMNTEAF
v_call: TRBV9
clone_size: NA
j_call: TRBJ1-1
cdr3_length: 12

cdr3_aa: ASRTGANTGELF
v_call: TRBV5-1
clone_size: NA
j_call: TRBJ2-2
cdr3_length: 12

cdr3_aa: ASSQPRDRNSPLH
v_call: TRBV3-1/TRBV3-2
clone_size: NA
j_call: TRBJ1-6
cdr3_length: 13

cdr3_aa: ASSPGQASYNEQF
v_call: TRBV21-1
clone_size: NA
j_call: TRBJ2-1
cdr3_length: 13

cdr3_aa: ASSSIDRGIQY
v_call: TRBV7-2
clone_size: NA
j_call: TRBJ2-4
cdr3_length: 11

cdr3_aa: ASSDTGLSGNTIY
v_call: TRBV3-1/TRBV3-2
clone_size: NA
j_call: TRBJ1-3
cdr3_length: 13

cdr3_aa: ASRKTGLGTDTQY
v_call: TRBV6-5
clone_size: few
j_call: TRBJ2-3
cdr3_length: 13

cdr3_aa: ASSSPTKTQY
v_call: TRBV27
clone_size: NA
j_call: TRBJ2-5
cdr3_length: 10

cdr3_aa: ASKARTPDTEAF
v_call: TRBV6-5
clone_size: once
j_call: TRBJ1-1
cdr3_length: 12

cdr3_aa: ASSYERYSNQPQH
v_call: TRBV6-5
clone_size: NA
j_call: TRBJ1-5
cdr3_length: 13

cdr3_aa: SASGDIQY
v_call: TRBV20-1
clone_size: NA
j_call: TRBJ2-4
cdr3_length: 8

cdr3_aa: ASSPSGTGILAKNIQY
v_call: TRBV4-1
clone_size: NA
j_call: TRBJ2-4
cdr3_length: 16

cdr3_aa: ASSRPGQPNEKLF
v_call: TRBV2
clone_size: NA
j_call: TRBJ1-4
cdr3_length: 13

cdr3_aa: ASSSLTGGSNEQF
v_call: TRBV6-2/TRBV6-3
clone_size: NA
j_call: TRBJ2-1
cdr3_length: 13

cdr3_aa: ASSPSSGGGETQY
v_call: TRBV18
clone_size: NA
j_call: TRBJ2-5
cdr3_length: 13

cdr3_aa: ASSIGQNQPQH
v_call: TRBV19
clone_size: NA
j_call: TRBJ1-5
cdr3_length: 11

cdr3_aa: ASSLDERGGGDTQY
v_call: TRBV2
clone_size: once
j_call: TRBJ2-3
cdr3_length: 14

cdr3_aa: ASSNRGAGAYSEQF
v_call: TRBV7-9
clone_size: NA
j_call: TRBJ2-1
cdr3_length: 14

cdr3_aa: ASSSWYSPGNTIY
v_call: TRBV7-2
clone_size: NA
j_call: TRBJ1-3
cdr3_length: 13

cdr3_aa: ASSRDSRTDTQY
v_call: TRBV5-1
clone_size: NA
j_call: TRBJ2-3
cdr3_length: 12

cdr3_aa: ATSIRQGSYEQY
v_call: TRBV15
clone_size: NA
j_call: TRBJ2-7
cdr3_length: 12

cdr3_aa: ASSLLPGQGRNEQY
v_call: TRBV18
clone_size: NA
j_call: TRBJ2-7
cdr3_length: 14

cdr3_aa: ASTTGTGKYEQY
v_call: TRBV5-1
clone_size: few
j_call: TRBJ2-7
cdr3_length: 12

cdr3_aa: AISLHEGVNTEAF
v_call: TRBV10-3
clone_size: NA
j_call: TRBJ1-1
cdr3_length: 13

cdr3_aa: ASSLTNTDTQY
v_call: TRBV27
clone_size: few
j_call: TRBJ2-3
cdr3_length: 11

cdr3_aa: ASRLGGGKTYEQY
v_call: TRBV5-1
clone_size: NA
j_call: TRBJ2-7
cdr3_length: 13